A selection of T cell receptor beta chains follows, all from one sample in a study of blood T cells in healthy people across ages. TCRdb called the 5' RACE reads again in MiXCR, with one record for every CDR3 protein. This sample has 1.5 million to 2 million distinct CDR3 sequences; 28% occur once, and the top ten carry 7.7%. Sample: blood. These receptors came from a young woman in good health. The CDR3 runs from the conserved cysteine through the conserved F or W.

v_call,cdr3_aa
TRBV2,CASSEGSPFGRGNQPQHF
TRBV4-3,CASSPDRLGTGGNYGYTF
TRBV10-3,CAISAGRTDTQYF
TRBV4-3,CANSPGAGGNEQFF
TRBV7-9,CASSPVAGVYGEQYF
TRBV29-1,CSARGQGNVDTGELFF
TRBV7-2,CASSVGRGALSYEQYF
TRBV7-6,CACSLAGDYEQYF
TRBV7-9,CASSLAGAGTSEQYF
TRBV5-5,CASSYLLVGPQSNQPQHF
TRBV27,CASRDTYTEAFF
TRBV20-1,CSAPSNLRNYGYTF
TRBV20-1,CSARSIGGAGQPQHF
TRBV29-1,CSVTQGDTQYF
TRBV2,CASRELSGGGGEQFF
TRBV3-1,CASAGLASGDTQYF
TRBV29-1,CSVEQEDNEKLFF
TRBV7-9,CASSPTGRANEQFF
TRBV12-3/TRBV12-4,CASSHGLAGGEQYF
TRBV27,CASSPRDRGFSDTQYF
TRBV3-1,CASSLGEGGYTF
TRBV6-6,CASKDRDRGPEAFF
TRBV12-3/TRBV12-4,CASSPTGDTPPLHF
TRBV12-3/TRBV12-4,CASSLGARGNEQFF